One T cell receptor (beta chain) is described in this entry. The data are from a study of control samples from healthy donors and cancer patients. Assay: immunoSEQ multiplex PCR; the TCRdb copy retains only in-frame clones and omits some. The sample shows around 100,000 clones, around nine tenths of them seen only once. The receptor's source is a man aged 55 to 70 with lung cancer. The sample taken for sequencing was PBMCs.

The CDR3 region has the DNA TGTGCCAGCAGCTTATCCAATTTGAACACTGAAGCTTTCTTT. Amino acid sequence: CASSLSNLNTEAFF. The chain recombines TRBV7-9 with TRBJ1-1; the D is unclear. With 2 bases removed from V and 0 bases from J, the gap between germline ends came to 7 bases. Germline CDR1 reads SEHNR; CDR2 reads FQNEAQ (reference sequence). The length of the CDR3 is 14 residues.